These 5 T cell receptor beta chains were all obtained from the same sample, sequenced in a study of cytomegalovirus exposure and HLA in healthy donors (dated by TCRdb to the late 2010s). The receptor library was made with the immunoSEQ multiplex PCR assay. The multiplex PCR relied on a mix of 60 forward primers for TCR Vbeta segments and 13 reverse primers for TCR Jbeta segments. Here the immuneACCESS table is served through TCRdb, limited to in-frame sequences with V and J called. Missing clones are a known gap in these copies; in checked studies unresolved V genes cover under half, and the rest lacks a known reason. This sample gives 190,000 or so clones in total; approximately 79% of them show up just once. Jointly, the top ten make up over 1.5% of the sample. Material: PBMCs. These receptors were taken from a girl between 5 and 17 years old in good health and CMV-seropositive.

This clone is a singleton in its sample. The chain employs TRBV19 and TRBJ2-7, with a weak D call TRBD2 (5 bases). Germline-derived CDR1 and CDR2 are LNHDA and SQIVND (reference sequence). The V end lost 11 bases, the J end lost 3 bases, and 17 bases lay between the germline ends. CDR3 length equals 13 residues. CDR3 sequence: CAGNGLGGYEQYF. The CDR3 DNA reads TGTGCCGGAAACGGACTGGGTGGCTACGAGCAGTACTTC.

CDR3 coding DNA: TGTGCCAGCAGCTTGTGGAGGGGCTCCTCACAGATCAATAGCAATCAGCCCCAGCATTTT. Amino acid sequence: CASSLWRGSSQINSNQPQHF. The chain uses TRBV5-8 and TRBJ1-5, with a tentative D call TRBD1 (5 bases). The CDR3 totals 20 residues. Germline V gene data show CDR1 as SGHTS and CDR2 as YDEGEE. V was clipped by 1 base and J by 0 bases, with 23 bases between them.

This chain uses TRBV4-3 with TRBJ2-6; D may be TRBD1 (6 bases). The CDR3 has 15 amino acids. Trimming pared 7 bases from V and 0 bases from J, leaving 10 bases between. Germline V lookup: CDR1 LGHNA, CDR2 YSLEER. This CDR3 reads CASTPGASGANVLTF. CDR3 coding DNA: TGCGCCAGCACCCCAGGGGCCTCTGGGGCCAACGTCCTGACTTTC.

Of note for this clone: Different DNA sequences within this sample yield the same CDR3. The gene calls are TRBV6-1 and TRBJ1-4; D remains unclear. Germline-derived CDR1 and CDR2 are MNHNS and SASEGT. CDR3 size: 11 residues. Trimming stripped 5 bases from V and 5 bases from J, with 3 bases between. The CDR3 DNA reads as TGTGCCAGCAGTCTCAATGAAAAACTGTTTTTT. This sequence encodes CASSLNEKLFF.

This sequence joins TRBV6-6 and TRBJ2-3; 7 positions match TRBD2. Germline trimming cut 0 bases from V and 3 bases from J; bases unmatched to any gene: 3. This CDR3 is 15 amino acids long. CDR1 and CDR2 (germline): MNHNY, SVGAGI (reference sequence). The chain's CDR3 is CASSYSGGGTDTQYF. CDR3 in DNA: TGTGCCAGCAGTTACTCGGGGGGGGGTACAGATACGCAGTATTTT.